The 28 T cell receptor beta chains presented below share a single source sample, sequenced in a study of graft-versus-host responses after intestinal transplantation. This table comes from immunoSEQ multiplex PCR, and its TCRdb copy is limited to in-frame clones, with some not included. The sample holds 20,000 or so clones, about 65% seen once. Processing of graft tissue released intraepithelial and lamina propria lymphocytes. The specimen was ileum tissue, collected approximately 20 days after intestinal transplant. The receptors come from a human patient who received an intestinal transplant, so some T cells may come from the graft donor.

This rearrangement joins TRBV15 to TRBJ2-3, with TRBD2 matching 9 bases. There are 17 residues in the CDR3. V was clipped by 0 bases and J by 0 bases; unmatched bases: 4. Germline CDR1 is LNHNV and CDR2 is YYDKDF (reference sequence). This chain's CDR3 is CATSREGLAGSTDTQYF. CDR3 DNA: TGTGCCACCAGCAGAGAGGGTCTAGCGGGGAGCACAGATACGCAGTATTTT.

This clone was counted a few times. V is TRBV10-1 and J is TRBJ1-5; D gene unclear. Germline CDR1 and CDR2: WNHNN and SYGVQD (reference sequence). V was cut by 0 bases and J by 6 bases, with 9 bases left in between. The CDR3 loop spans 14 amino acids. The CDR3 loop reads CASSESSRFQPQHF. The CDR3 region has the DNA TGCGCCAGCAGTGAGTCGAGTCGATTTCAGCCCCAGCATTTT.

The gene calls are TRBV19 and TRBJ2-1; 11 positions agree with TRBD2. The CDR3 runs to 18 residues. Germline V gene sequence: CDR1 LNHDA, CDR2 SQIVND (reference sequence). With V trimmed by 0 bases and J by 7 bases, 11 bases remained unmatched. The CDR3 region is CASSIDFGLAGPFNEQFF. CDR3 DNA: TGTGCCAGTAGTATAGACTTCGGACTAGCGGGCCCTTTTAATGAGCAGTTCTTC. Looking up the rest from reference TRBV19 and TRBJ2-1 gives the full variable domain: DGGITQSPKYLFRKEGQNVTLSCEQNLNHDAMYWYRQDPGQGLRLIYYSQIVNDFQKGDIAEGYSVSREKKESFPLTVTSAQKNPTAFYLCASSIDFGLAGPFNEQFFGPGTRLTVL.

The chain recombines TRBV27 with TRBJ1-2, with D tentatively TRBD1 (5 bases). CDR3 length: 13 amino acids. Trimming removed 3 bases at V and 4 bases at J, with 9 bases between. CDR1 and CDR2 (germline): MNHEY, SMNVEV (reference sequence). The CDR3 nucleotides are TGTGCCAGCAGTTTTGGGCAGGGCTATGGCTACACCTTC. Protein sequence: CASSFGQGYGYTF.

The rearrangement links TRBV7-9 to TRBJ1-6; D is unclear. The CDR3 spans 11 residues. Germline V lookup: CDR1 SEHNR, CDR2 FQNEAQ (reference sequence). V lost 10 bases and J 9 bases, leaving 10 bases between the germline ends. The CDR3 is CATDSLSPLHF. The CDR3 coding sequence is TGTGCCACCGACTCTCTTTCACCCCTCCACTTT.

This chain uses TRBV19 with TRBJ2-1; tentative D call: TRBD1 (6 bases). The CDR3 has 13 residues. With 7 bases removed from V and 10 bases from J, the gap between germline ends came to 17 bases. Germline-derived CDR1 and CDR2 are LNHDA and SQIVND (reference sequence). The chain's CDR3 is CASTGQIFGEQFF. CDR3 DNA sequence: TGTGCCAGTACCGGACAGATCTTCGGCGAGCAGTTCTTC.

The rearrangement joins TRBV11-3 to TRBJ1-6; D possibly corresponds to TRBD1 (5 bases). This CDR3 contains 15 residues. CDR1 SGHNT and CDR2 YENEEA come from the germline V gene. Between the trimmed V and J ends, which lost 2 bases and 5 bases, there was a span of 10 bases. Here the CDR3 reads CASSLMDIDNSPLHF. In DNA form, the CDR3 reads TGTGCCAGCAGCTTAATGGACATTGATAATTCACCCCTCCACTTT.

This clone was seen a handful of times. The CDR3 reads CASRAGTQGQPQHF. The CDR3 bases are TGTGCCAGCAGGGCCGGGACACAAGGACAGCCCCAGCATTTT. The rearrangement uses TRBV6-1 and TRBJ1-5; D may be TRBD1 (6 bases). Germline V gene data show CDR1 as MNHNS and CDR2 as SASEGT. This CDR3 region has 14 residues. V lost 6 bases, J lost 7 bases, and 16 bases lay in between.

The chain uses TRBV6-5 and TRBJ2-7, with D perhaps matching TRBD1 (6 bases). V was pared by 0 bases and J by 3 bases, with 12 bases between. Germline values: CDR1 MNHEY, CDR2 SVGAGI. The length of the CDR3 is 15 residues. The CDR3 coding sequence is TGTGCCAGCAGTTACTCTCCAGGGGAAGGCTACGAGCAGTACTTC. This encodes CASSYSPGEGYEQYF.

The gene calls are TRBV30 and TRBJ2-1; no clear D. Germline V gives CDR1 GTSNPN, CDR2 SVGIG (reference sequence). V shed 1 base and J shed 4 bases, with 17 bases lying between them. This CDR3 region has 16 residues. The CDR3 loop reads CAWSGALSTNYNEQFF. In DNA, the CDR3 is TGTGCCTGGAGTGGAGCCCTTTCCACCAATTACAATGAGCAGTTCTTC.

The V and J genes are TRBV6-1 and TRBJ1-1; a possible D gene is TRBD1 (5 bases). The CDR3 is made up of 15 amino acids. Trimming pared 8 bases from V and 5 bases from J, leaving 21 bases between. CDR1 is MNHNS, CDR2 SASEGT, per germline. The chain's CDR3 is CASPFSGDGGTEAFF. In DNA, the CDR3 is TGTGCCAGCCCCTTCTCGGGGGATGGTGGTACTGAAGCTTTCTTT.

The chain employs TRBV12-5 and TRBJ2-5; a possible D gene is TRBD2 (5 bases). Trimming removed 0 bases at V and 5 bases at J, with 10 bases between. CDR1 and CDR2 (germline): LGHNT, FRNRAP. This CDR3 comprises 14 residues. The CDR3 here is CASGLVAGRETQYF. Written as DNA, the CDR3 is TGTGCTAGTGGTTTGGTCGCGGGTCGGGAGACCCAGTACTTC.

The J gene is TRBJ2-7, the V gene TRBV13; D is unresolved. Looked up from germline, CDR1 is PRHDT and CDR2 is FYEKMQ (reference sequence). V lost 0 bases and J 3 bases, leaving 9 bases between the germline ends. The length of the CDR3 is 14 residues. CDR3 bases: TGTGCCAGCAGCTTAGGTCAGGTATACTACGAGCAGTACTTC. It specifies CASSLGQVYYEQYF.

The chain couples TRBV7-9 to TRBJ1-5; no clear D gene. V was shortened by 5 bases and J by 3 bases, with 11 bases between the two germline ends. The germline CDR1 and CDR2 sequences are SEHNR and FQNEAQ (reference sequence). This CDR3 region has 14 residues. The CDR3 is CASSRTCPNQPQHF. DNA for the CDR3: TGTGCCAGCAGCCGAACTTGCCCCAATCAGCCCCAGCATTTT.

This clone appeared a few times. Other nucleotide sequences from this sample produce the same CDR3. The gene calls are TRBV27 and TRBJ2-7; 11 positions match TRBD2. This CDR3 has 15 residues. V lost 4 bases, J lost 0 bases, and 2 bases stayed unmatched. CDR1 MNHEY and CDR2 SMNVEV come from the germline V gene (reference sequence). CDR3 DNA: TGTGCCAGCAGTTCAGGGACTAGCGGCTCCTACGAGCAGTACTTC. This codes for CASSSGTSGSYEQYF.

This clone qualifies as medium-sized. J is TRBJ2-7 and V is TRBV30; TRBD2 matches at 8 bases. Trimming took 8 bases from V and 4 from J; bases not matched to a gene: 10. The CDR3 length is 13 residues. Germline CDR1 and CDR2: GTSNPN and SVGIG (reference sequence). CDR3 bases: TGTGCCCAGCATCGGGGGGGAGAGTACGAGCAGTACTTC. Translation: CAQHRGGEYEQYF.

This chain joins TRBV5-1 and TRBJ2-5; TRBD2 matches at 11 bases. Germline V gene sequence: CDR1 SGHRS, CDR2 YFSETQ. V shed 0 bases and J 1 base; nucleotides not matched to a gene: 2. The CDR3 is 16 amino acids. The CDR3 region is CASSLVGTSGQETQYF. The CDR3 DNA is TGCGCCAGCAGCTTGGTCGGGACTAGCGGCCAAGAGACCCAGTACTTC.

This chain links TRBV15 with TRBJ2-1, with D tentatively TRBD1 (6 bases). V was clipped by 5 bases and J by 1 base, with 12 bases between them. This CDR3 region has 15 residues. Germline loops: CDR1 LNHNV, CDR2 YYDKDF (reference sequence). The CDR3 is CATSQTGQSYNEQFF. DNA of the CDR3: TGTGCCACCAGCCAAACAGGGCAGTCCTACAATGAGCAGTTCTTC. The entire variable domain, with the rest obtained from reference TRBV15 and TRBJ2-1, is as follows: DAMVIQNPRYQVTQFGKPVTLSCSQTLNHNVMYWYQQKSSQAPKLLFHYYDKDFNNEADTPDNFQSRRPNTSFCFLDIRSPGLGDTAMYLCATSQTGQSYNEQFFGPGTRLTVL.

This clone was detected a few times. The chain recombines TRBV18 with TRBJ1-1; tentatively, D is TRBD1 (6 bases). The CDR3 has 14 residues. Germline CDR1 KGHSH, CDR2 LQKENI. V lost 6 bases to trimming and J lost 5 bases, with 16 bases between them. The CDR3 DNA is TGTGCCAGCTCGAAACCGGTCAGGGGTACTGAAGCTTTCTTT. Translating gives CASSKPVRGTEAFF.

The CDR3 spells CASSIWAGGEQYF. CDR3 DNA: TGTGCCAGTAGTATCTGGGCGGGAGGTGAGCAGTACTTC. The chain is built from TRBV19 and TRBJ2-7; 8 positions match TRBD2. Looked up from germline, CDR1 is LNHDA and CDR2 is SQIVND (reference sequence). V gave up 3 bases and J gave up 7 bases; unmatched junction bases: 5. CDR3 length equals 13 residues.

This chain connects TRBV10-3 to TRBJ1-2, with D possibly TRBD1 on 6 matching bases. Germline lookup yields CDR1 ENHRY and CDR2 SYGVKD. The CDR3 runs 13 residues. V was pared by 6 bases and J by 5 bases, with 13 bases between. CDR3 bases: TGTGCCATCAGCGGGACACGCGGATATGGCTACACCTTC. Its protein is CAISGTRGYGYTF.

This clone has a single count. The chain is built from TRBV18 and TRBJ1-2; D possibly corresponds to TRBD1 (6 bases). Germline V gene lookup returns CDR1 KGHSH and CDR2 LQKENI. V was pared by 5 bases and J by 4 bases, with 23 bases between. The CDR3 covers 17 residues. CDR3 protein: CASSAGQPASGGYGYTF. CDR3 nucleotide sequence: TGTGCCAGCTCAGCCGGACAGCCAGCCAGCGGAGGCTATGGCTACACCTTC. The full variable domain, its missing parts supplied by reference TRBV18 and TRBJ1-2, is NAGVMQNPRHLVRRRGQEARLRCSPMKGHSHVYWYRQLPEEGLKFMVYLQKENIIDESGMPKERFSAEFPKEGPSILRIQQVVRGDSAAYFCASSAGQPASGGYGYTFGSGTRLTVV.

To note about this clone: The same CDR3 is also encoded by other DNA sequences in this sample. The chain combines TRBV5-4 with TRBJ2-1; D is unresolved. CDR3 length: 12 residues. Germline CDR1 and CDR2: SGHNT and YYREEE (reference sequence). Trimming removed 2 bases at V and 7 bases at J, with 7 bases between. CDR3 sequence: CASSFGLNEQFF. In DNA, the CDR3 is TGTGCCAGCAGCTTTGGGCTTAATGAGCAGTTCTTC.

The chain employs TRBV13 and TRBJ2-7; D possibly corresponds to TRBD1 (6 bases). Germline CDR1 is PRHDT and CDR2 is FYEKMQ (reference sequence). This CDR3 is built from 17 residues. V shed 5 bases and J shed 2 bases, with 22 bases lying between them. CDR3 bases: TGTGCCAGCAGCCCCGTAGGTACCGGGACACCGCCCTACGAGCAGTACTTC. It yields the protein CASSPVGTGTPPYEQYF. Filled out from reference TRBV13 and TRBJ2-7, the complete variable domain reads AAGVIQSPRHLIKEKRETATLKCYPIPRHDTVYWYQQGPGQDPQFLISFYEKMQSDKGSIPDRFSAQQFSDYHSELNMSSLELGDSALYFCASSPVGTGTPPYEQYFGPGTRLTVT.

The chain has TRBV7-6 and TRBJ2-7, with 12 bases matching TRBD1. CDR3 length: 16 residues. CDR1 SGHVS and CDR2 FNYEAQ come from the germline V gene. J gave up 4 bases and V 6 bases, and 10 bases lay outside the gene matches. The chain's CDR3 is CASRPTTGQGAYEQYF. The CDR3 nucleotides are TGTGCCAGCAGGCCTACTACGGGACAGGGGGCATACGAGCAGTACTTC.

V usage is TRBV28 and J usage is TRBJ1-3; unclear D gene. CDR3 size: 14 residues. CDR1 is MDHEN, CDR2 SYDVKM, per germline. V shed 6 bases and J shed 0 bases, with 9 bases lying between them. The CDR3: CASRFGVSGNTIYF. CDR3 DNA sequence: TGTGCCAGCAGATTCGGGGTCTCTGGAAACACCATATATTTT.

As DNA, the CDR3 is TGCGCCAGCAGCTTGGCGGGCACAGATACGCAGTATTTT. Its translation: CASSLAGTDTQYF. The chain employs TRBV5-1 and TRBJ2-3, with unresolved D. The V gene lost 0 bases and the J gene lost 1 base, with 3 bases spanning the gap. The CDR3 covers 13 residues. In germline, CDR1 is SGHRS, CDR2 YFSETQ.

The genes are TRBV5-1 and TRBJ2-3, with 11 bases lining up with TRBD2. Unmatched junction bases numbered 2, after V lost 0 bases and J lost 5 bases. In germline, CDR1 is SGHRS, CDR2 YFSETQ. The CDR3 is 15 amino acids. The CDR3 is CASSLGSGRGDTQYF. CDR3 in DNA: TGCGCCAGCAGCTTGGGTAGCGGGAGGGGAGATACGCAGTATTTT.